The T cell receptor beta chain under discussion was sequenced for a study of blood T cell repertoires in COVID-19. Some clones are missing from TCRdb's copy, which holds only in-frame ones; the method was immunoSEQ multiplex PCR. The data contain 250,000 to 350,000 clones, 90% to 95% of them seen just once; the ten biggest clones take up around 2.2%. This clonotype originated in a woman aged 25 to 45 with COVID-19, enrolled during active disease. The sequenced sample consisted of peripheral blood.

The CDR3 DNA reads TGTGCCACCAGCAGAGATAAGGGAGACGAGAAACTGTTTTTT. It translates to CATSRDKGDEKLFF. The V and J genes are TRBV15 and TRBJ1-4; no clear D. The CDR3 extends over 14 amino acids. V shed 0 bases and J shed 11 bases, with 13 bases lying between them. Germline CDR1 and CDR2: LNHNV and YYDKDF (reference sequence).